This T cell receptor beta chain was recorded in a study of blood T cell repertoires in COVID-19. Overall study: Samples representing acute and convalescent COVID-19 were sourced from the United States, Italy and Spain. Sources were T cells, B-cell-depleted T cells, or PBMCs; the material itself was cDNA or gDNA.

Germline CDR1 is SGHNT and CDR2 is YYREEE (reference sequence). The length of the CDR3 is 16 residues. V was clipped by 1 base and J by 0 bases, with 11 bases between them. Original analysis: The assay estimated nucleated cells by amplifying reference gene primers. Here immunoSEQ multiplex PCR was the method, and the copy in TCRdb shows in-frame clones only, minus some. For V, J and clone size, that table is used; D and trimming come from the DNA. Of approximately 46,000 clones in the sample, around three quarters are singletons; the top ten hold around 64%. The chain combines TRBV5-4 with TRBJ1-3; D is possibly TRBD1 (5 bases). The TCR was taken from a man at least 80 years old with acute or convalescent COVID-19. The sample was peripheral blood. The CDR3 spells CASSLRGTSSGNTIYF. CDR3 nucleotide sequence: TGTGCCAGCAGCTTGCGGGGGACGAGCTCTGGAAACACCATATATTTT. Combining the CDR3 with reference TRBV5-4 and TRBJ1-3 gives the whole variable domain ETGVTQSPTHLIKTRGQQVTLRCSSQSGHNTVSWYQQALGQGPQFIFQYYREEENGRGNFPPRFSGLQFPNYSSELNVNALELDDSALYLCASSLRGTSSGNTIYFGEGSWLTVV.